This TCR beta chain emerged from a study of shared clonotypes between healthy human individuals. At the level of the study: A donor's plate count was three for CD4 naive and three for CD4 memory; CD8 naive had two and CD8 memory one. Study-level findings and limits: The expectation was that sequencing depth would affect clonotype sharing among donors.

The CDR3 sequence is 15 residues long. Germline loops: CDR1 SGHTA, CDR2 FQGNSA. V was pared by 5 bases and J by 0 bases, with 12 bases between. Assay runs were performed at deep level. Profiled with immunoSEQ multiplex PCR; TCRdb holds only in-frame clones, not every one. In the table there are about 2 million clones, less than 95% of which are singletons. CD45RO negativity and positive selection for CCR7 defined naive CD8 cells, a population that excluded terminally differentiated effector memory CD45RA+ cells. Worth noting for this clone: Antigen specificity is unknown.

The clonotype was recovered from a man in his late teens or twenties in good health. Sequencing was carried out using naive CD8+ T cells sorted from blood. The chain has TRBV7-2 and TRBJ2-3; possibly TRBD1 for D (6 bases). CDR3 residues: CASSTGTVSTDTQYF. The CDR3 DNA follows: TGTGCCAGCAGCACAGGGACGGTGAGCACAGATACGCAGTATTTT.